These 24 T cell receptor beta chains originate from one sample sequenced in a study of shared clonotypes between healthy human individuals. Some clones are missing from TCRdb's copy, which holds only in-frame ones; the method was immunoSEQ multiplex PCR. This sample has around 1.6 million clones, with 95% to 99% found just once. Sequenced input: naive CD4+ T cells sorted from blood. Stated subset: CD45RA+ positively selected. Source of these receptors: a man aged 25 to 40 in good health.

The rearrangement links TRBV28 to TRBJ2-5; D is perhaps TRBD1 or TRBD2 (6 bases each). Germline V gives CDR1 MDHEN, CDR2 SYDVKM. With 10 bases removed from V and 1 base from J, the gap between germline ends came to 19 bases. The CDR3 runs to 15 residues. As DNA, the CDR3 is TGTGCCACCTCCTGGAGGGGGACTTCCCAAGAGACCCAGTACTTC. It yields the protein CATSWRGTSQETQYF.

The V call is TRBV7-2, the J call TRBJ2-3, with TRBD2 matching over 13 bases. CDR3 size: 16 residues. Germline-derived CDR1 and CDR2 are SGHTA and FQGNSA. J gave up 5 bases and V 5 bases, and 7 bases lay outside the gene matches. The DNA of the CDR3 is TGTGCCAGCAGCAGAGGACTAGCGGGAGCATTAGATACGCAGTATTTT. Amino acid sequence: CASSRGLAGALDTQYF. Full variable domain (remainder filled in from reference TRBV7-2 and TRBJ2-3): GAGVSQSPSNKVTEKGKDVELRCDPISGHTALYWYRQSLGQGLEFLIYFQGNSAPDKSGLPSDRFSAERTGGSVSTLTIQRTQQEDSAVYLCASSRGLAGALDTQYFGPGTRLTVL.

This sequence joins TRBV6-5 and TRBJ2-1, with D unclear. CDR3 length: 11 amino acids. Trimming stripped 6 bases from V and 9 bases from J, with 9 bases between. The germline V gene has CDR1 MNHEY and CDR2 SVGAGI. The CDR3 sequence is CASRQGVEQFF. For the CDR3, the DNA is TGTGCCAGCAGACAAGGAGTTGAGCAGTTCTTC.

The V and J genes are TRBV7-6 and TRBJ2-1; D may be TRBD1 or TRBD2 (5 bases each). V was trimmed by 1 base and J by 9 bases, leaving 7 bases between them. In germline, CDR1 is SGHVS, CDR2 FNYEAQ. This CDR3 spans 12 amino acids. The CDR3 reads CASSLGGIEQFF. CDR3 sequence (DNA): TGTGCCAGCAGCTTAGGGGGGATTGAGCAGTTCTTC.

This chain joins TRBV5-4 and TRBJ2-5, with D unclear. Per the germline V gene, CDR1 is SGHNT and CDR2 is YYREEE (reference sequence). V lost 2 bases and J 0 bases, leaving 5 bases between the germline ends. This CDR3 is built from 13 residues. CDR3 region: CASSFKYQETQYF. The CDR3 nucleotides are TGTGCCAGCAGCTTTAAGTACCAAGAGACCCAGTACTTC.

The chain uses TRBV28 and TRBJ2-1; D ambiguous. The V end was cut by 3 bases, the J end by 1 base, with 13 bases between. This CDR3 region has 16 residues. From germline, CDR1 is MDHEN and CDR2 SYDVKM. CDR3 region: CASSFLGRASYNEQFF. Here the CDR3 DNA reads TGTGCCAGCAGTTTTCTGGGTCGGGCGTCCTACAATGAGCAGTTCTTC.

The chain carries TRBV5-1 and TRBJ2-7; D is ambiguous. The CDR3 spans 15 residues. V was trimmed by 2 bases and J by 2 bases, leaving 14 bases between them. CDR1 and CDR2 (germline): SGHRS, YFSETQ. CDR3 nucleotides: TGCGCCAGCAGCTTTTTACAGAGTGGGACCTACGAGCAGTACTTC. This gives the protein CASSFLQSGTYEQYF. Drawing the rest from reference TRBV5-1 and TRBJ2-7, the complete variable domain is KAGVTQTPRYLIKTRGQQVTLSCSPISGHRSVSWYQQTPGQGLQFLFEYFSETQRNKGNFPGRFSGRQFSNSRSEMNVSTLELGDSALYLCASSFLQSGTYEQYFGPGTRLTVT.

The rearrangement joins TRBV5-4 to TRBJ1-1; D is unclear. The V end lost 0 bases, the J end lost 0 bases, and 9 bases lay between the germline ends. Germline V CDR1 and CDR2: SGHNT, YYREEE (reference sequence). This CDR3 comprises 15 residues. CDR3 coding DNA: TGTGCCAGCAGCTTGGATGGCAGGTTGAACACTGAAGCTTTCTTT. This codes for CASSLDGRLNTEAFF.

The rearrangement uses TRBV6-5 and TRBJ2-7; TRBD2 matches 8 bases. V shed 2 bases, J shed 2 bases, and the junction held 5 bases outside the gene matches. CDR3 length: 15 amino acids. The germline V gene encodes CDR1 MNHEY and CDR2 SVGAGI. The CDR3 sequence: CASSYQSGSPYEQYF. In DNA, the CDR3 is TGTGCCAGCAGTTACCAAAGCGGGAGCCCCTACGAGCAGTACTTC.

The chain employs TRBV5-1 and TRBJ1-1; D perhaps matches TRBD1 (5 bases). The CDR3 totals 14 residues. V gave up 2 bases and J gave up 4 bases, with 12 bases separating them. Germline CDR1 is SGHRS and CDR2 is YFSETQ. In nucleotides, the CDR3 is TGCGCCAGCAGCTTCAGGGCGATCAGCACTGAAGCTTTCTTT. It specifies CASSFRAISTEAFF.

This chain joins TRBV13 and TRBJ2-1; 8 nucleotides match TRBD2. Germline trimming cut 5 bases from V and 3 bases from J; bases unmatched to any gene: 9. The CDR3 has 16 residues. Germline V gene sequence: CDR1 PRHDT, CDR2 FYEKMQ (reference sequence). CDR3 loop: CASSDYPGLDYNEQFF. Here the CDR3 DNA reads TGTGCCAGCAGCGATTATCCGGGACTAGACTACAATGAGCAGTTCTTC.

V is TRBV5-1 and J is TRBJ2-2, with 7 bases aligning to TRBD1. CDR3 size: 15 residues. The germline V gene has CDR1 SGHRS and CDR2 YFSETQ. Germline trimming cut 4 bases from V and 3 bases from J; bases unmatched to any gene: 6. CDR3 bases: TGCGCCAGCAGCCGAACCGGGACAGACACCGGGGAGCTGTTTTTT. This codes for CASSRTGTDTGELFF.

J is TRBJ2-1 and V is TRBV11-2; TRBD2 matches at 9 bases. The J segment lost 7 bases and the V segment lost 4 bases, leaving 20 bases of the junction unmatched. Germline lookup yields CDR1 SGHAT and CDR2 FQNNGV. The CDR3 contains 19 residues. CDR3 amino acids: CASSSYPKGTSLEGNEQFF. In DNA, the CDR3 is TGTGCCAGCAGCTCATACCCAAAGGGGACTAGCCTAGAGGGGAATGAGCAGTTCTTC.

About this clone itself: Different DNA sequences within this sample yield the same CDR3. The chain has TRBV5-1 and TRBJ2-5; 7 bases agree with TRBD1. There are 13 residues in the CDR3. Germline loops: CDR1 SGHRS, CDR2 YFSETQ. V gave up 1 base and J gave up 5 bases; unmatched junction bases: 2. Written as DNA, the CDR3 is TGCGCCAGCAGCTTGACAGGGGCGGAGACCCAGTACTTC. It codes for CASSLTGAETQYF.

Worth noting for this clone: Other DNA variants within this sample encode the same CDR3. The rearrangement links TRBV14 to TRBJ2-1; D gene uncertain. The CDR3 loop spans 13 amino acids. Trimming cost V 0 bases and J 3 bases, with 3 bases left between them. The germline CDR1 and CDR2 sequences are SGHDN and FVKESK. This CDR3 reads CASSQDLYNEQFF. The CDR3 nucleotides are TGTGCCAGCAGCCAAGATCTCTACAATGAGCAGTTCTTC. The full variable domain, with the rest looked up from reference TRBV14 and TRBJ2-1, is EAGVTQFPSHSVIEKGQTVTLRCDPISGHDNLYWYRRVMGKEIKFLLHFVKESKQDESGMPNNRFLAERTGGTYSTLKVQPAELEDSGVYFCASSQDLYNEQFFGPGTRLTVL.

CDR3 coding DNA: TGTGCCAGCAGCGCCGGGACAGGGTTCTCTGGAAACACCATATATTTT. The encoded protein is CASSAGTGFSGNTIYF. This chain links TRBV7-6 with TRBJ1-3; 9 nucleotides line up with TRBD1. The length of the CDR3 is 16 residues. Looked up from germline, CDR1 is SGHVS and CDR2 is FNYEAQ. With V trimmed by 5 bases and J by 0 bases, 5 bases remained unmatched.

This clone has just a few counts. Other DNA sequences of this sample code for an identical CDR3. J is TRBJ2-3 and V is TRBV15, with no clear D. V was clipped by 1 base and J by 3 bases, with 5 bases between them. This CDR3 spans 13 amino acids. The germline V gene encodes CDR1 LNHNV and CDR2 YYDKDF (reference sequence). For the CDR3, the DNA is TGTGCCACCAGCAGAGGGGATACAGATACGCAGTATTTT. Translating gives CATSRGDTDTQYF.

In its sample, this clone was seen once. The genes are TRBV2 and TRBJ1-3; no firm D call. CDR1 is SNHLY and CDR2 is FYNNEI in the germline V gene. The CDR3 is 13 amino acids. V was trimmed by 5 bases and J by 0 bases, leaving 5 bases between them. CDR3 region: CASSQSSGNTIYF. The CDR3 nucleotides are TGTGCCAGCAGTCAGAGCTCTGGAAACACCATATATTTT.

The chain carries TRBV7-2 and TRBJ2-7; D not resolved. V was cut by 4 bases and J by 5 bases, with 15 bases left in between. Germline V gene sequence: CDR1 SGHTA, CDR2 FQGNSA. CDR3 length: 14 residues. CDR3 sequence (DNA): TGTGCCAGCAGCTACGGGCTAAGTGGGAACGAGCAGTACTTC. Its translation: CASSYGLSGNEQYF.

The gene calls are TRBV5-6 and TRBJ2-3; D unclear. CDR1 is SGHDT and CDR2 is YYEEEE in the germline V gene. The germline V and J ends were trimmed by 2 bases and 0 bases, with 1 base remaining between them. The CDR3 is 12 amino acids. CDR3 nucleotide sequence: TGTGCCAGCAGCTTCAGCACAGATACGCAGTATTTT. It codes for CASSFSTDTQYF.

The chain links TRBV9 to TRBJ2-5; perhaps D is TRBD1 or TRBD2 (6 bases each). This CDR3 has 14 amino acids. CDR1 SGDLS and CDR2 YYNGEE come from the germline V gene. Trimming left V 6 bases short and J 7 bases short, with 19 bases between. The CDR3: CASNGGRGAVTQYF. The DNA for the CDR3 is TGTGCCAGCAACGGGGGCAGGGGCGCCGTGACCCAGTACTTC.

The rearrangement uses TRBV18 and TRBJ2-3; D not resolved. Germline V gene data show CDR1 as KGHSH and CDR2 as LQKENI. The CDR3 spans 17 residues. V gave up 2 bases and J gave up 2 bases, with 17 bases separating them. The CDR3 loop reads CASSPSGQIFTTDTQYF. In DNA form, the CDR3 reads TGTGCCAGCTCACCAAGTGGGCAGATTTTCACCACAGATACGCAGTATTTT.

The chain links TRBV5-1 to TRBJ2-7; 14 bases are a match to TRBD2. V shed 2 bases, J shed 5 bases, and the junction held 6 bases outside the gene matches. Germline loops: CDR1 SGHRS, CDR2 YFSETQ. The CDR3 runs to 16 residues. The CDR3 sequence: CASSFGLAGGYNEQYF. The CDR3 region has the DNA TGCGCCAGCAGCTTCGGACTAGCGGGAGGCTATAACGAGCAGTACTTC.

The CDR3 here is CASSAWAGAGYTF. CDR3 nucleotide sequence: TGTGCCAGCAGCGCCTGGGCAGGGGCTGGCTACACCTTC. V gene TRBV9 combines with J gene TRBJ1-2; D perhaps matches TRBD1 (6 bases). CDR1 SGDLS and CDR2 YYNGEE come from the germline V gene. Trimming removed 3 bases from V and 7 bases from J, with 13 bases in between. The CDR3 totals 13 residues.